A selection of T cell receptor beta chains follows, all from one sample in a study of spatial heterogeneity in lung cancer. Each CDR3 protein is one row after TCRdb ran MiXCR on the 5' RACE reads. The sample includes 40,000 or so distinct CDR3 sequences, roughly 7.4% seen only once; the top ten take under 30%. Sequenced material: PBMCs, taken at surgery. The receptors were sampled from a male donor with early-stage non-small cell lung cancer. The CDR3 runs from the conserved cysteine through the conserved F or W. Each record gives: V gene, J gene, D gene, clone size, CDR3 DNA, CDR3 protein. D genes are given only for firm matches. For some rows the clone size is stated as once, few or many, or as a class when expanded; others skip it.

TRBV5-1,TRBJ2-7,TRBD1,-,TGCGCCAGCAGCTTGATTCAACAGGGGGGCCACGAGCAGTACTTC,CASSLIQQGGHEQYF
TRBV11-2,TRBJ1-5,-,few,TGTGCCAGCAGCTTATCGGGGGATAGCAATCAGCCCCAGCATTTT,CASSLSGDSNQPQHF
TRBV28,TRBJ2-7,-,many,TGTGCCAGCGACCCCCGGGGTCGCACCAACTACGAGCAGTACTTC,CASDPRGRTNYEQYF
TRBV20-1,TRBJ1-1,-,many,TGCAGTGTCCCAAGCGGTGGTACTGAAGCTTTCTTT,CSVPSGGTEAFF
TRBV6-1,TRBJ2-2,TRBD1,many,TGTGCCAGCACGGGGACAGGGAGGGTCACCGGGGAGCTGTTTTTT,CASTGTGRVTGELFF
TRBV9,TRBJ2-2,-,few,TGTGCCAGCAGCCGACTTAGAGGCCCCGGGGAGCTGTTTTTT,CASSRLRGPGELFF
TRBV6-2/TRBV6-3,TRBJ1-5,-,-,TGTGCCAGCAGTTACAGGCCAGGTCGTTATAGCAATCAGCCCCAGCATTTT,CASSYRPGRYSNQPQHF
TRBV5-4,TRBJ1-4,TRBD1,many,TGTGCCAGCAGCTCACAGGGGTCTAATGAAAAACTGTTTTTT,CASSSQGSNEKLFF
TRBV6-5,TRBJ1-4,-,-,TGTGCCAGCAGTTACTCGATCTTCCCTACTAATGAAAAACTGTTTTTT,CASSYSIFPTNEKLFF
TRBV24-1,TRBJ1-2,TRBD1,many,TGTGCCACCAGTGACCCCGGGCAGGGGGCAAGCTATGGCTACACCTTC,CATSDPGQGASYGYTF
TRBV4-3,TRBJ2-3,-,many,TGCGCCAGCAGCCAAGAAACGGGGTTTGGGGCAGATACGCAGTATTTT,CASSQETGFGADTQYF
TRBV7-9,TRBJ2-6,-,-,TGTGCCAGCAGCTTTTTCGGGGGCTCTGGGGCCAACGTCCTGACTTTC,CASSFFGGSGANVLTF
TRBV29-1,TRBJ1-1,-,many,TGCAGCGTGGGCAGGGGAGCCACTGAAGCTTTCTTT,CSVGRGATEAFF
TRBV6-2/TRBV6-3,TRBJ1-1,-,-,TGTGCCAGCAAAACAGGGAGCCTTATGAACACTGAAGCTTTCTTT,CASKTGSLMNTEAFF
TRBV7-2,TRBJ1-2,-,-,TGTGCCAGCAGCTTAATCAGCTATGGCTACACCTTC,CASSLISYGYTF
TRBV20-1,TRBJ1-1,-,many,TGCAGTGCTAGAGAACGGCTACGGAACACTGAAGCTTTCTTT,CSARERLRNTEAFF
TRBV7-9,TRBJ2-2,-,many,TGTGCCAGCAGCTTCAGAGCCGGGGAGCTGTTTTTT,CASSFRAGELFF